One and the same sample provided the 4 T cell receptor beta chains below, sequenced in a study of neoadjuvant nivolumab and ipilimumab in lung cancer. Sequencing used immunoSEQ multiplex PCR; TCRdb keeps in-frame clones, though not all of them. The data contain approximately 26,000 clones, around 80% of them singletons. Specimen: peripheral blood, collected before neoadjuvant nivolumab, alone or with ipilimumab. Source of these receptors: an adult with non-small cell lung cancer.

V is TRBV18 and J is TRBJ1-6; 8 nucleotides match TRBD1. The germline V gene has CDR1 KGHSH and CDR2 LQKENI. There are 15 residues in the CDR3. The V and J ends lost 4 bases and 9 bases, in that order; junction bases with no gene match: 8. For the CDR3, the DNA is TGTGCCAGCTCACACGGACAGGGCAAGAGTTCACCCCTCCACTTT. Translated, it gives CASSHGQGKSSPLHF.

The chain has TRBV7-2 and TRBJ2-7; D not certain. The CDR3 is made up of 17 amino acids. Germline V lookup: CDR1 SGHTA, CDR2 FQGNSA. V shed 1 base and J shed 0 bases, with 16 bases lying between them. The CDR3 loop is CASSLEGSYRSSYEQYF. The CDR3 bases are TGTGCCAGCAGCTTAGAAGGGTCCTATAGGAGCTCCTACGAGCAGTACTTC.

This chain joins TRBV18 and TRBJ1-5; D uncertain. The V and J ends lost 2 bases and 5 bases respectively, with 7 bases between them. The CDR3 is 13 amino acids. The germline V gene encodes CDR1 KGHSH and CDR2 LQKENI. The CDR3 region has the DNA TGTGCCAGCTCACCAAGGGAAGATCAGCCCCAGCATTTT. As protein: CASSPREDQPQHF.

The CDR3 is CASSPPRTGGHNEQFF. The CDR3, as DNA: TGCGCCAGCAGCCCGCCACGGACAGGGGGCCACAATGAGCAGTTCTTC. The J gene is TRBJ2-1, the V gene TRBV4-1; 11 bases line up with TRBD1. V shed 4 bases and J 5 bases; nucleotides not matched to a gene: 7. Germline V gene data show CDR1 as MGHRA and CDR2 as YSYEKL. CDR3 length: 16 amino acids.